Sequencing of this T cell receptor (beta chain) was carried out in a study of shared clonotypes between healthy human individuals. Notes on the study in general: Clonotypes which were not shared had lower generation probabilities than clonotypes that all four donors shared. Clonotype sharing across donors was expected to vary with sequencing depth.

As to this clone: Its specificity is not known.

Per the authors' pipeline: Sequence data from immunoSEQ were junction-only and lacked quality scores; consequently, filtering differed. Only in-frame clones appear in the TCRdb table, and some are missing; sequencing was by immunoSEQ multiplex PCR. V, J and clone size derive from that table, while D and trimming were established from the DNA sequence. Among approximately 1,500,000 clones, around 98% were seen once, and the ten largest hold roughly 0.42%. The CDR3 is 13 amino acids. V lost 0 bases, J lost 4 bases, and 6 bases lay in between. Germline V lookup: CDR1 SGHRS, CDR2 YFSETQ. CD4+ cells yielded CD45RA+ naive and CD45RA-negative memory subsets.

Sequenced: naive CD4+ T cells sorted from blood. Stated subset: CD45RA+ positively selected. The chain joins TRBV5-1 to TRBJ2-3; D is unresolved. This clonotype was sampled from a man aged 30 to 39 in good health. The DNA of the CDR3 is TGCGCCAGCAGCTTGGGAACCGCAGATACGCAGTATTTT. Translated, it gives CASSLGTADTQYF.